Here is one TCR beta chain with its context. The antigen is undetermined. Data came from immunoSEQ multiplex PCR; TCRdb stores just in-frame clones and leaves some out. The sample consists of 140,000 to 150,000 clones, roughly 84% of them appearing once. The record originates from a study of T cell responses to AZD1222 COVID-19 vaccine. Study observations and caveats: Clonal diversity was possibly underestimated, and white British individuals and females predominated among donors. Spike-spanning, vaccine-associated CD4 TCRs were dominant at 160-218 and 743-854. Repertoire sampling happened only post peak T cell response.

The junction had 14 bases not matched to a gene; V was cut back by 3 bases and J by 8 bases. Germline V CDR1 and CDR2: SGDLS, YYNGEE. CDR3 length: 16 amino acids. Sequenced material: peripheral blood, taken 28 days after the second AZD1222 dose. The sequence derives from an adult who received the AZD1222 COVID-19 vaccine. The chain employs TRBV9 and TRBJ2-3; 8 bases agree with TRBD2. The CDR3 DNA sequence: TGTGCCAGCAGCGCCCCCTGGGCGGGAGGAGCCGGTACGCAGTATTTT. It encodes CASSAPWAGGAGTQYF. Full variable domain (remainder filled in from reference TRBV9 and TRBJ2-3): DSGVTQTPKHLITATGQRVTLRCSPRSGDLSVYWYQQSLDQGLQFLIQYYNGEERAKGNILERFSAQQFPDLHSELNLSSLELGDSALYFCASSAPWAGGAGTQYFGPGTRLTVL.